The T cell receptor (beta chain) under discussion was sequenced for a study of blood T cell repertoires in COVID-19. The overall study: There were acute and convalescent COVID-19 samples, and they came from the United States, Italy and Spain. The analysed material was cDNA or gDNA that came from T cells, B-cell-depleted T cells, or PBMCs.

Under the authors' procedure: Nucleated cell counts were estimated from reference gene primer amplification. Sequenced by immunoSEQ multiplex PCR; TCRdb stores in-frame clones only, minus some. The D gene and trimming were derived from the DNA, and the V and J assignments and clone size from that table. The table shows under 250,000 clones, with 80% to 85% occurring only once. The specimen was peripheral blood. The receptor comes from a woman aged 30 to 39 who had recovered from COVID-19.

This CDR3 is CASSPQRVSPSTDTQYF. The CDR3 bases are TGTGCCAGCAGCCCTCAGCGGGTCAGCCCTAGCACAGATACGCAGTATTTT. The chain has TRBV9 and TRBJ2-3; TRBD2 is a possible D gene (6 bases). Germline assignment: CDR1 SGDLS and CDR2 YYNGEE. This CDR3 is 17 amino acids long. Deletions cut 4 bases from V and 0 bases from J, with 18 bases between.